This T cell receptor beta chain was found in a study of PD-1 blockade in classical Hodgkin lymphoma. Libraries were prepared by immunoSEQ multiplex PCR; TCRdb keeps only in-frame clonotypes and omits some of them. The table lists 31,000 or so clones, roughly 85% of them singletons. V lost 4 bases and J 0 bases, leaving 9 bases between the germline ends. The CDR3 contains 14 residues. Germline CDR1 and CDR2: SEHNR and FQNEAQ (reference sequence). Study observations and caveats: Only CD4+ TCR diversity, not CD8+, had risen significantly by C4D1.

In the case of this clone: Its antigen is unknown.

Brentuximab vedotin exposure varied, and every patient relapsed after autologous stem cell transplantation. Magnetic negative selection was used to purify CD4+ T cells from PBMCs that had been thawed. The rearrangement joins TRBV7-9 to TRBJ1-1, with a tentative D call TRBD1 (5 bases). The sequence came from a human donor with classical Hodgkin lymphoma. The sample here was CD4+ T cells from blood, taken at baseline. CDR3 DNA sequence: TGTGCCAGCAGCTCCGAGGGACTGAACACTGAAGCTTTCTTT. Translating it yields CASSSEGLNTEAFF.